A single sample is the source of the 8 T cell receptor beta chains below, sequenced in a study of blood T cell repertoires in COVID-19. Libraries were prepared by immunoSEQ multiplex PCR; TCRdb keeps only in-frame clonotypes and omits some of them. The sample gives 250,000 to 300,000 clones, 88% of which show up once; roughly 2% is in the top ten. Sequencing used PBMCs or T cells enriched from blood (not recorded which). Receptor source: a woman aged 55-70 years in a cohort exposed to, infected with or recovered from COVID-19 (not recorded which).

The sample holds a few counts of this clone. The chain carries TRBV7-6 and TRBJ2-1; no reliable D call. V shed 1 base and J shed 9 bases, with 7 bases lying between them. Germline V gene lookup returns CDR1 SGHVS and CDR2 FNYEAQ. The CDR3 contains 12 residues. The CDR3 sequence is CASSLDFGEQFF. In nucleotides, the CDR3 is TGTGCCAGCAGCTTAGACTTCGGTGAGCAGTTCTTC.

This clone has more than one count but fewer than ten. Other DNA sequences in the sample encode the same CDR3. The rearrangement uses TRBV3-1 (or the pseudogene TRBV3-2) and TRBJ2-7; D call uncertain. The CDR3 is 11 amino acids. Per the germline V gene, CDR1 is LGHDT and CDR2 is YNNKEL (reference sequence). With 6 bases removed from V and 4 bases from J, the gap between germline ends came to 7 bases. In DNA, the CDR3 is TGTGCCAGCAGTCTTCTATACGAGCAGTACTTC. Translated: CASSLLYEQYF.

This clone was observed a single time. The gene calls are TRBV11-2 and TRBJ2-7, with 7 bases aligning to TRBD1. J gave up 4 bases and V 5 bases, and 11 bases lay outside the gene matches. CDR1 and CDR2 (germline): SGHAT, FQNNGV. There are 15 residues in the CDR3. The DNA for the CDR3 is TGTGCCAGCAGCCTCGGACCGGGACAGAATTACGAGCAGTACTTC. Encoded protein: CASSLGPGQNYEQYF.

The chain combines TRBV6-1 with TRBJ2-3; TRBD2 agrees at 11 bases. Trimming took 4 bases from V and 6 from J; bases not matched to a gene: 9. CDR1 MNHNS and CDR2 SASEGT come from the germline V gene. This CDR3 region has 16 residues. The CDR3 nucleotides are TGTGCCAGCAGTGGCTTAGCGGGAGGGCCGGGGGATACGCAGTATTTT. It specifies CASSGLAGGPGDTQYF.

V and J are TRBV21-1 and TRBJ2-5; the DNA was not used to check the table's D call, TRBD2. TRBV21-1 is given as a pseudogene. CDR3 length equals 20 residues. The CDR3 loop is CASSKKGRLAGIIPQETQYF. As DNA, the CDR3 is TGTGCCAGCAGCAAAAAGGGGCGACTAGCGGGAATTATACCACAAGAGACCCAGTACTTC.

This rearrangement joins TRBV6-4 to TRBJ2-1; 7 bases agree with TRBD1. This CDR3 is built from 15 residues. Germline V lookup: CDR1 MRHNA, CDR2 SNTAGT. V was clipped by 4 bases and J by 1 base; unmatched bases: 4. In DNA, the CDR3 is TGTGCCAGCAGTGTCGACAGGGTATCCTACAATGAGCAGTTCTTC. Its translation: CASSVDRVSYNEQFF.

The rearrangement joins TRBV6-5 to TRBJ1-1; 9 nucleotides align to TRBD1. V gave up 6 bases and J gave up 3 bases; unmatched junction bases: 2. This CDR3 spans 13 amino acids. Germline lookup yields CDR1 MNHEY and CDR2 SVGAGI. This CDR3 is CASSRDRDTEAFF. CDR3 DNA: TGTGCCAGCAGCCGGGACAGGGACACTGAAGCTTTCTTT.

The rearrangement links TRBV30 to TRBJ1-3, with 9 bases identical to TRBD1. V gave up 0 bases and J gave up 0 bases; unmatched junction bases: 9. The CDR3 is 18 residues long. In germline, CDR1 is GTSNPN, CDR2 SVGIG (reference sequence). Written as DNA, the CDR3 is TGTGCCTGGAGTGTCAGAGGACAGGGGCTTCTCTCTGGAAACACCATATATTTT. Its protein is CAWSVRGQGLLSGNTIYF.